This T cell receptor beta chain was recovered during a study of monozygotic twins with inflammatory bowel disease. Study-level points and caveats: Using the inverse Simpson index, IBD patients had lower TCRbeta diversity than healthy co-twins.

Both TCRalpha and TCRbeta cDNA were subjected to two nested PCRs lasting approximately 16 and 10 cycles. TCRdb re-called the 5' RACE reads and catalogs CDR3 proteins one per entry, DNA excluded. Recorded for this sample: hundreds of thousands of distinct CDR3 sequences. Germline CDR1 reads SGHRS; CDR2 reads YFSETQ. CDR3 size: 14 residues. Concerning this clonotype: Its cognate antigen is unknown.

The TCR originated in a human donor with ulcerative colitis or Crohn's disease, or a healthy co-twin of an affected twin (not recorded which). Input material: blood. This chain connects TRBV5-1 to TRBJ2-2; TCRdb's D call, TRBD1, is unchecked because there is no DNA. This CDR3 reads CASFRTVNTGELFF.